This T cell receptor (beta chain) was sequenced for a study of T cell responses to AZD1222 COVID-19 vaccine. Study at large: Researchers grouped second doses given at about 4 or about 12 weeks into one pool.

Trimming removed 5 bases from V and 0 bases from J, with 17 bases in between. There are 16 residues in the CDR3. Germline CDR1 and CDR2: SGHDT and YYEEEE. This table comes from immunoSEQ multiplex PCR, and its TCRdb copy is limited to in-frame clones, with some not included. The sample has around 61,000 clones, approximately 85% seen once. The receptor comes from an adult in good health. The chain uses TRBV5-6 and TRBJ1-1; D is ambiguous. The sample consisted of peripheral blood, taken on day 0 of AZD1222 vaccination. CDR3 loop: CASRFSAGSLNTEAFF. The CDR3 DNA follows: TGTGCCAGCAGGTTCTCAGCGGGGAGCTTGAACACTGAAGCTTTCTTT.